Described below is a single T cell receptor (beta chain) sequence and its context. The source of the sample is a study of blood T cell repertoires in COVID-19. Turning to the study itself: The study drew acute and convalescent COVID-19 samples from the United States, Italy and Spain. PBMCs, B-cell-depleted T cells, or T cells provided the cDNA or gDNA that made up the material.

Per the authors' pipeline: Amplification of reference gene primers provided the estimated nucleated cell counts. Profiled with immunoSEQ multiplex PCR; TCRdb holds only in-frame clones, not every one. Clone size and the V and J calls come from that table; the DNA yielded D and trimming. The table lists a few hundred thousand clones, around nine tenths of them singletons. Trimming cost V 0 bases and J 0 bases; bases outside gene matches: 2. The CDR3 loop spans 15 amino acids. The germline V gene has CDR1 SGHNT and CDR2 YYREEE (reference sequence). The material sequenced was peripheral blood. The sequence was collected from a woman aged 50 to 65 with active or convalescent COVID-19. V is TRBV5-4 and J is TRBJ1-1, with 7 bases fitting TRBD1. CDR3 DNA sequence: TGTGCCAGCAGCTTGGGGGACAGCTTGAACACTGAAGCTTTCTTT. Protein: CASSLGDSLNTEAFF. Based on the CDR3 plus reference TRBV5-4 and TRBJ1-1, the full variable domain is ETGVTQSPTHLIKTRGQQVTLRCSSQSGHNTVSWYQQALGQGPQFIFQYYREEENGRGNFPPRFSGLQFPNYSSELNVNALELDDSALYLCASSLGDSLNTEAFFGQGTRLTVV.